These 29 T cell receptor beta chains were sequenced from one sample in a study of blood T cell repertoires in COVID-19. The assay was immunoSEQ multiplex PCR, and TCRdb's table has in-frame clones only and misses some. The sample lists about 200,000 clones, 85% to 90% occurring once. Sequencing was done on a sample of peripheral blood. Receptors were obtained from a woman in her forties or fifties with COVID-19, enrolled during active disease.

This chain links TRBV28 with TRBJ1-1, with TRBD1 as a possible D gene (5 bases). The ends were cut back, 6 bases at V and 8 bases at J, with 16 bases in the middle. Germline CDR1 reads MDHEN; CDR2 reads SYDVKM. CDR3 length equals 13 residues. Written as DNA, the CDR3 is TGTGCCAGCAGCCCGGAAGGGTACAGGGAAGCTTTCTTT. It translates to CASSPEGYREAFF.

This clone was seen a handful of times. The chain carries TRBV2 and TRBJ1-5, with a weak D call TRBD1 (5 bases). CDR3 length: 14 residues. Germline CDR1 SNHLY, CDR2 FYNNEI. V was clipped by 3 bases and J by 3 bases, with 9 bases between them. CDR3 sequence: CASSEGGVNQPQHF. In DNA form, the CDR3 reads TGTGCCAGCAGTGAGGGAGGGGTCAATCAGCCCCAGCATTTT.

CDR3: CASSMGQGPEQYF. The CDR3 bases are TGTGCCAGCAGCATGGGACAGGGTCCCGAGCAGTACTTC. This chain uses TRBV5-4 with TRBJ2-7; 9 nucleotides line up with TRBD1. After removal of 4 bases from V and 6 bases from J, the junction contained 5 bases not matched to a gene. Germline lookup yields CDR1 SGHNT and CDR2 YYREEE (reference sequence). CDR3 length equals 13 residues. The entire variable domain, with the rest obtained from reference TRBV5-4 and TRBJ2-7, is as follows: ETGVTQSPTHLIKTRGQQVTLRCSSQSGHNTVSWYQQALGQGPQFIFQYYREEENGRGNFPPRFSGLQFPNYSSELNVNALELDDSALYLCASSMGQGPEQYFGPGTRLTVT.

This clone has more than one count but fewer than ten. The chain is built from TRBV29-1 and TRBJ1-2, with 9 nucleotides matching TRBD1. Germline-derived CDR1 and CDR2 are SQVTM and ANQGSEA. V shed 4 bases and J 7 bases; nucleotides not matched to a gene: 7. The CDR3 is 13 residues long. In nucleotides, the CDR3 is TGCAGCGTTGGAACAGGGGGCAGGGGTGGCTACACCTTC. Residues: CSVGTGGRGGYTF.

This clone was seen only once. CDR3 loop: CATSDRTGKETQYF. In DNA, the CDR3 is TGTGCCACCAGTGACCGGACAGGTAAAGAGACCCAGTACTTC. This chain joins TRBV24-1 and TRBJ2-5; the match to TRBD1 covers 7 bases. The germline V gene encodes CDR1 KGHDR and CDR2 SFDVKD. The CDR3 is 14 residues long. V was clipped by 4 bases and J by 3 bases; unmatched bases: 4.

This chain joins TRBV7-2 and TRBJ2-7; D is perhaps TRBD2 (5 bases). The germline V gene encodes CDR1 SGHTA and CDR2 FQGNSA. There are 14 residues in the CDR3. The V gene lost 5 bases and the J gene lost 7 bases, with 18 bases spanning the gap. The CDR3 DNA sequence: TGTGCCAGCAGCCAAACTAGGTCGATGTCGGAGCAGTACTTC. Translated, it gives CASSQTRSMSEQYF.

The V call is TRBV30, the J call TRBJ1-6; D ambiguous. The CDR3 totals 14 residues. The germline CDR1 and CDR2 sequences are GTSNPN and SVGIG (reference sequence). The ends were cut back, 1 base at V and 5 bases at J, with 9 bases in the middle. The CDR3 is CAWSEKRDNSPLHF. CDR3 DNA: TGTGCCTGGAGTGAAAAGAGAGATAATTCACCCCTCCACTTT.

This sequence joins TRBV12-3 or TRBV12-4 and TRBJ2-3; no clear D. This CDR3 region has 13 residues. With 1 base removed from V and 5 bases from J, the gap between germline ends came to 7 bases. The CDR3 nucleotides read TGTGCCAGCAGTTTAGTAGTGCGAGATACGCAGTATTTT. This codes for CASSLVVRDTQYF.

The rearrangement links TRBV30 to TRBJ1-1; TRBD1 aligns across 7 bases. Germline-derived CDR1 and CDR2 are GTSNPN and SVGIG (reference sequence). The CDR3 is 12 residues long. J lost 8 bases, V lost 1 base, and 4 bases had no gene match. The CDR3 protein is CAWSGTGFEAFF. For the CDR3, the DNA is TGTGCCTGGAGTGGGACAGGCTTCGAAGCTTTCTTT.

V usage is TRBV6-2 or TRBV6-3 and J usage is TRBJ2-2; the match to TRBD2 covers 9 bases. Germline V gene sequence: CDR1 MNHEY, CDR2 SVGEGT. The CDR3 has 17 amino acids. After removal of 6 bases from V and 2 bases from J, the junction contained 10 bases not matched to a gene. CDR3 loop: CASSPIFSGRNTGELFF. In DNA, the CDR3 is TGTGCCAGCAGCCCAATTTTTAGCGGGAGAAACACCGGGGAGCTGTTTTTT.

The table lists this clone with a count of one. J is TRBJ2-1 and V is TRBV5-5; 8 bases line up with TRBD1. This CDR3 is built from 15 residues. In germline, CDR1 is SGHKS, CDR2 YYEKEE (reference sequence). After removal of 0 bases from V and 2 bases from J, the junction contained 1 base not matched to a gene. This CDR3 reads CASSLEQGAYNEQFF. In DNA form, the CDR3 reads TGTGCCAGCAGCTTGGAACAGGGGGCCTACAATGAGCAGTTCTTC.

The rearrangement uses TRBV7-6 and TRBJ2-7, with a tentative D call TRBD2 (6 bases). The CDR3 spans 13 residues. From germline, CDR1 is SGHVS and CDR2 FNYEAQ. Trimming cost V 3 bases and J 0 bases, with 6 bases left between them. For the CDR3, the DNA is TGTGCCAGCAGCTTCGGGGGCTCCTACGAGCAGTACTTC. Encoded protein: CASSFGGSYEQYF.

The chain combines TRBV6-5 with TRBJ2-5; possible D gene TRBD1, 6 bases. Trimming shortened V by 6 bases and J by 1 base, and 9 bases separated the two germline ends. Per the germline V gene, CDR1 is MNHEY and CDR2 is SVGAGI. The CDR3 has 13 residues. As DNA, the CDR3 is TGTGCCAGCAGGACAGGAGCCCAAGAGACCCAGTACTTC. Protein sequence: CASRTGAQETQYF.

This rearrangement joins TRBV5-5 to TRBJ2-3; TRBD2 matches 7 bases. J lost 4 bases, V lost 4 bases, and 12 bases had no gene match. Germline assignment: CDR1 SGHKS and CDR2 YYEKEE (reference sequence). There are 16 residues in the CDR3. CDR3 nucleotides: TGTGCCAGCAGCCGCCGACTAGCTCTAGTCCCAGATACGCAGTATTTT. It yields the protein CASSRRLALVPDTQYF.

V and J are TRBV10-3 and TRBJ1-2; TRBD1 is a possible D gene (5 bases). Trimming cost V 4 bases and J 5 bases, with 26 bases left between them. Germline-derived CDR1 and CDR2 are ENHRY and SYGVKD. There are 18 residues in the CDR3. The CDR3 region is CAISGRIDRILYTYGYTF. The CDR3 nucleotides read TGTGCCATCAGTGGAAGGATTGACAGAATACTTTACACATATGGCTACACCTTC.

This rearrangement joins TRBV14 to TRBJ2-7; 9 bases are a match to TRBD2. V lost 1 base to trimming and J lost 4 bases; unmatched junction nucleotides: 14. This CDR3 region has 18 residues. Germline CDR1 reads SGHDN; CDR2 reads FVKESK. This chain's CDR3 is CASSQASPAASGVYEQYF. CDR3 nucleotide sequence: TGTGCCAGCAGCCAAGCATCACCCGCCGCTAGCGGGGTTTACGAGCAGTACTTC.

The chain employs TRBV5-1 and TRBJ2-1, with 9 nucleotides matching TRBD2. V shed 3 bases, J shed 0 bases, and the junction held 4 bases outside the gene matches. CDR1 and CDR2 from the germline V gene are SGHRS and YFSETQ. The CDR3 sequence is 16 residues long. This CDR3 reads CASSSASGNSYNEQFF. The CDR3 region has the DNA TGCGCCAGCAGCTCGGCTAGCGGGAACTCCTACAATGAGCAGTTCTTC.

This clone was counted a single time. The CDR3 nucleotides are TGTGCCAGCAGCTTACAGGGTTATATTGATACGCAGTATTTT. Protein: CASSLQGYIDTQYF. V and J are TRBV7-2 and TRBJ2-3; TRBD1 might be the D (5 bases). V was trimmed by 2 bases and J by 6 bases, leaving 12 bases between them. The V gene's germline CDR1 is SGHTA and CDR2 FQGNSA. This CDR3 has 14 residues.

The chain couples TRBV12-3 or TRBV12-4 to TRBJ1-2, with 8 bases lining up with TRBD1. This CDR3 region has 13 residues. The junction had 7 bases not matched to a gene; V was cut back by 5 bases and J by 8 bases. The CDR3 DNA follows: TGTGCCAGCAGTAAGGACAGGGAGGTGGGCTACACCTTC. This codes for CASSKDREVGYTF.

This rearrangement joins TRBV25-1 to TRBJ2-5; 11 bases line up with TRBD2. This CDR3 spans 15 amino acids. J gave up 0 bases and V 5 bases, and 2 bases lay outside the gene matches. Germline V gene sequence: CDR1 MGHDK, CDR2 SYGVNS. CDR3 protein: CASSLLAGDQETQYF. The CDR3 DNA sequence: TGTGCCAGCAGTCTACTAGCGGGGGACCAAGAGACCCAGTACTTC.

This clone was seen a handful of times. The junction departs from germline at one end; a sequencing error may be responsible. The rearrangement uses TRBV7-2 and TRBJ1-4; a possible D gene is TRBD1 (5 bases). CDR1 SGHTA and CDR2 FQGNSA come from the germline V gene. CDR3 length: 11 amino acids. The CDR3 is CASSFIQDTSF. CDR3 sequence (DNA): TGTGCCAGCAGCTTTATACAGGATACATCCTTT.

The chain employs TRBV5-5 and TRBJ2-5; D possibly corresponds to TRBD2 (5 bases). The CDR3 runs 13 residues. Trimming shortened V by 6 bases and J by 3 bases, and 12 bases separated the two germline ends. From germline, CDR1 is SGHKS and CDR2 YYEKEE (reference sequence). CDR3 sequence (DNA): TGTGCCAGCACCCTAGCAGGAGAAGAGACCCAGTACTTC. Its translation: CASTLAGEETQYF.

The rearrangement joins TRBV5-1 to TRBJ1-2; no firm D call. The CDR3 loop spans 13 amino acids. Trimming removed 0 bases from V and 2 bases from J, with 5 bases in between. Germline V gene data show CDR1 as SGHRS and CDR2 as YFSETQ. The CDR3, as DNA: TGCGCCAGCAGCTTGGAGCTCAACTATGGCTACACCTTC. Its translation: CASSLELNYGYTF.

Only a few counts were recorded for this clone. The chain links TRBV25-1 to TRBJ1-5, with 8 bases that match TRBD1. CDR1 is MGHDK and CDR2 is SYGVNS in the germline V gene. V shed 3 bases and J 4 bases; nucleotides not matched to a gene: 11. This CDR3 contains 17 residues. CDR3 bases: TGTGCCAGCAGTGAGGGGTGGACAGGGCCGGATAATCAGCCCCAGCATTTT. Protein product: CASSEGWTGPDNQPQHF.

This sequence joins TRBV7-6 and TRBJ2-3, with 12 positions matching TRBD2. Germline trimming cut 2 bases from V and 11 bases from J; bases unmatched to any gene: 8. CDR1 is SGHVS, CDR2 FNYEAQ, per germline. The CDR3 has 15 amino acids. As DNA, the CDR3 is TGTGCCAGCAGCTTAACGCTAGCGGGGGGGCGGGAGCAGTATTTT. Its translation is CASSLTLAGGREQYF. The full variable domain, in which reference TRBV7-6 and TRBJ2-3 provide the parts outside the CDR3, is GAGVSQSPRYKVTKRGQDVALRCDPISGHVSLYWYRQALGQGPEFLTYFNYEAQQDKSGLPNDRFSAERPEGSISTLTIQRTEQRDSAMYRCASSLTLAGGREQYFGPGTRLTVL.

A few counts support this clone. The gene calls are TRBV5-4 and TRBJ1-2; D may be TRBD1 (6 bases). CDR1 SGHNT and CDR2 YYREEE come from the germline V gene (reference sequence). V lost 4 bases to trimming and J lost 4 bases, with 11 bases between them. CDR3 length equals 13 residues. The chain's CDR3 is CASSPQGTYGYTF. As DNA, the CDR3 is TGTGCCAGCAGCCCACAGGGTACCTATGGCTACACCTTC.

In regard to this clone: The junction departs from germline at one end; a sequencing error may be responsible. The CDR3 region has the DNA TGTGCCAGTAGTGGACTAGCGTACAGTGAGCAGTTCTTC. Translated: CASSGLAYSEQFF. This chain uses TRBV19 with TRBJ2-1, with 9 nucleotides matching TRBD2. The CDR3 contains 13 residues. Germline V gene sequence: CDR1 LNHDA, CDR2 SQIVND (reference sequence).

The chain couples TRBV6-5 to TRBJ2-1, with a possible D match to TRBD1 (6 bases). Deletions cut 6 bases from V and 6 bases from J, with 18 bases between. Germline assignment: CDR1 MNHEY and CDR2 SVGAGI. The CDR3 is 15 residues long. The CDR3 protein is CASSPGTLRANEQFF. CDR3 sequence (DNA): TGTGCCAGCAGCCCCGGGACACTGAGGGCCAATGAGCAGTTCTTC.

The chain combines TRBV2 with TRBJ2-3, with D unclear. Trimming stripped 7 bases from V and 2 bases from J, with 13 bases between. From germline, CDR1 is SNHLY and CDR2 FYNNEI. The CDR3 has 14 residues. As DNA, the CDR3 is TGTGCCAGCATGAGGCAGTTGTTCACAGATACGCAGTATTTT. Translated: CASMRQLFTDTQYF.